The rows below give T cell receptor beta chains drawn from one sample of a study of cytomegalovirus exposure and HLA in healthy donors. The assay was immunoSEQ multiplex PCR, and TCRdb's table has in-frame clones only and misses some. The sample contains approximately 140,000 clones, roughly 88% of which appear only once. The sample consisted of PBMCs. Source of these receptors: a woman between 18 and 29 years old in good health and CMV-seropositive. The CDR3 runs from the conserved cysteine through the conserved F or W. A D gene is named only where the DNA matches it firmly. Clone size is stated in some rows and not others, as once, few, many or a class when expanded.

J: TRBJ2-7; size: .; V: TRBV30; D: .; CDR3: CAWSVWAGEQYF; DNA: TGTGCCTGGAGTGTTTGGGCTGGCGAGCAGTACTTC
J: TRBJ2-3; size: .; V: TRBV6-5; D: .; CDR3: CASSSQFADTQYF; DNA: TGTGCCAGCAGTTCTCAGTTTGCAGATACGCAGTATTTT
J: TRBJ2-7; size: .; V: TRBV30; D: TRBD2; CDR3: CAWSIGAGVGEQYF; DNA: TGTGCCTGGAGTATCGGAGCGGGAGTGGGGGAGCAGTACTTC
J: TRBJ2-1; size: .; V: TRBV2; D: .; CDR3: CASSERQAYNEQFF; DNA: TGTGCCAGCAGTGAGAGACAGGCCTACAATGAGCAGTTCTTC
J: TRBJ2-3; size: .; V: TRBV30; D: TRBD2; CDR3: CAWSKTSLAGGVTDTQYF; DNA: TGTGCCTGGAGTAAAACCTCACTAGCGGGAGGGGTCACAGATACGCAGTATTTT
J: TRBJ1-5; size: .; V: TRBV29-1; D: TRBD1; CDR3: CSVGTGWAQPQHF; DNA: TGCAGCGTGGGGACAGGGTGGGCTCAGCCCCAGCATTTT
J: TRBJ1-1; size: .; V: TRBV5-6; D: .; CDR3: CASSLLRGKRDTEAFF; DNA: TGTGCCAGCAGCTTGCTTAGGGGGAAGAGAGACACTGAAGCTTTCTTT
J: TRBJ2-7; size: .; V: TRBV27; D: TRBD1; CDR3: CASRREDRGYEQYF; DNA: TGTGCCAGCAGGCGTGAGGACAGGGGCTACGAGCAGTACTTC
J: TRBJ2-3; size: .; V: TRBV29-1; D: TRBD2; CDR3: CSVTSGSTDTQYF; DNA: TGCAGCGTAACTAGCGGGAGTACAGATACGCAGTATTTT
J: TRBJ2-1; size: .; V: TRBV5-4; D: .; CDR3: CASSLFADTYNEQFF; DNA: TGTGCCAGCAGCTTGTTCGCAGACACCTACAATGAGCAGTTCTTC
J: TRBJ2-2; size: few; V: TRBV30; D: TRBD1; CDR3: CAWAGQARTGELFF; DNA: TGTGCCTGGGCGGGACAGGCACGCACCGGGGAGCTGTTTTTT
J: TRBJ1-1; size: once; V: TRBV7-9; D: TRBD1; CDR3: CATDRGTMNTEAFF; DNA: TGTGCCACCGACAGGGGGACGATGAACACTGAAGCTTTCTTT
J: TRBJ2-3; size: .; V: TRBV7-9; D: .; CDR3: CASSLNTLTDTQYF; DNA: TGTGCCAGCAGCTTAAACACCCTCACAGATACGCAGTATTTT
J: TRBJ2-5; size: .; V: TRBV19; D: .; CDR3: CASSIYLETQYF; DNA: TGTGCCAGTAGTATATATCTGGAGACCCAGTACTTC
J: TRBJ2-1; size: .; V: TRBV4-2; D: TRBD2; CDR3: CASSPRLAGAPEQFF; DNA: TGTGCCAGCAGCCCCCGACTAGCGGGAGCCCCTGAGCAGTTCTTC
J: TRBJ1-4; size: .; V: TRBV6-1; D: .; CDR3: CASRDSGREKLFF; DNA: TGTGCCAGCAGGGACAGCGGTCGAGAAAAACTGTTTTTT
J: TRBJ2-7; size: .; V: TRBV7-6; D: TRBD2; CDR3: CASSSYSGGPYEQYF; DNA: TGTGCCAGCAGCTCCTATAGCGGGGGACCCTACGAGCAGTACTTC
J: TRBJ1-6; size: .; V: TRBV28; D: .; CDR3: CASGSLGPSPLHF; DNA: TGTGCCAGCGGATCTTTGGGGCCTTCACCCCTCCACTTT
J: TRBJ2-1; size: .; V: TRBV7-3; D: .; CDR3: CASSYTTAFNNEQFF; DNA: TGTGCCAGCAGCTACACGACAGCCTTTAACAATGAGCAGTTCTTC
J: TRBJ1-5; size: .; V: TRBV30; D: TRBD1; CDR3: CAWSVGGAGQPQHF; DNA: TGTGCCTGGAGTGTAGGGGGCGCAGGGCAGCCCCAGCATTTT
J: TRBJ2-2; size: .; V: TRBV4-1; D: .; CDR3: CASSQDGSTGELFF; DNA: TGCGCCAGCAGCCAAGATGGGAGCACCGGGGAGCTGTTTTTT
J: TRBJ1-2; size: .; V: TRBV9; D: .; CDR3: CASSAPGFYNYGYTF; DNA: TGTGCCAGCAGCGCCCCGGGGTTTTATAACTATGGCTACACCTTC
J: TRBJ1-5; size: .; V: TRBV27; D: .; CDR3: CASSLGGANQPQHF; DNA: TGTGCCAGCAGTTTAGGGGGGGCGAATCAGCCCCAGCATTTT
J: TRBJ2-3; size: .; V: TRBV9; D: TRBD1; CDR3: CASSVWDRNTDTQYF; DNA: TGTGCCAGCAGCGTATGGGACAGAAACACAGATACGCAGTATTTT
J: TRBJ1-3; size: .; V: TRBV28; D: TRBD1; CDR3: CASITQGSGNTIYF; DNA: TGTGCCAGCATCACACAGGGGTCTGGAAACACCATATATTTT
J: TRBJ1-1; size: .; V: TRBV5-1; D: .; CDR3: CASSLGARRNTEAFF; DNA: TGCGCCAGCAGCCTTGGAGCGCGCAGGAACACTGAAGCTTTCTTT
J: TRBJ2-1; size: few; V: TRBV29-1; D: TRBD2; CDR3: CSVDVAGGRNEQFF; DNA: TGCAGCGTTGATGTCGCGGGGGGGAGGAATGAGCAGTTCTTC
J: TRBJ2-1; size: few; V: TRBV6-4; D: TRBD2; CDR3: CASSDGTSGNEQFF; DNA: TGTGCCAGCAGTGACGGGACTAGCGGCAATGAGCAGTTCTTC
J: TRBJ2-2; size: .; V: TRBV5-1; D: .; CDR3: CASSFTATPNTGELFF; DNA: TGCGCCAGCAGCTTCACAGCTACCCCGAACACCGGGGAGCTGTTTTTT
J: TRBJ1-5; size: .; V: TRBV30; D: .; CDR3: CAWSVGQGIRKPQHF; DNA: TGTGCCTGGAGTGTAGGTCAGGGGATAAGGAAGCCCCAGCATTTT
J: TRBJ1-1; size: .; V: TRBV6-5; D: .; CDR3: CASSWGMNTEAFF; DNA: TGTGCCAGCAGTTGGGGCATGAACACTGAAGCTTTCTTT
J: TRBJ2-1; size: few; V: TRBV7-3; D: TRBD2; CDR3: CASSRASGYNEQFF; DNA: TGTGCCAGCTCGAGGGCTAGCGGGTACAATGAGCAGTTCTTC
J: TRBJ2-5; size: once; V: TRBV29-1; D: .; CDR3: CSAGLAVLQETQYF; DNA: TGCAGCGCTGGATTAGCGGTACTACAAGAGACCCAGTACTTC
J: TRBJ2-1; size: .; V: TRBV6-4; D: .; CDR3: CASSDSHSSSYNEQFF; DNA: TGTGCCAGCAGTGACTCCCACAGCAGCTCCTACAATGAGCAGTTCTTC
J: TRBJ2-7; size: .; V: TRBV6-6; D: .; CDR3: CASSYSRYEQYF; DNA: TGTGCCAGCAGTTACTCTCGGTACGAGCAGTACTTC
J: TRBJ2-2; size: .; V: TRBV5-4; D: TRBD1; CDR3: CASSLGLPRGQANTGELFF; DNA: TGTGCCAGCAGCCTTGGTCTCCCTCGGGGACAGGCGAACACCGGGGAGCTGTTTTTT
J: TRBJ2-2; size: .; V: TRBV9; D: TRBD2; CDR3: CASSVEPSGNTGELFF; DNA: TGTGCCAGCAGCGTAGAACCTAGCGGGAACACCGGGGAGCTGTTTTTT
J: TRBJ1-4; size: .; V: TRBV7-9; D: TRBD1; CDR3: CASTQGANEKLFF; DNA: TGTGCCAGCACACAGGGGGCTAATGAAAAACTGTTTTTT
J: TRBJ2-2; size: .; V: TRBV5-1; D: .; CDR3: CASSPGQAGSGELFF; DNA: TGCGCCAGCAGCCCCGGACAGGCGGGGTCCGGGGAGCTGTTTTTT
J: TRBJ2-5; size: few; V: TRBV29-1; D: TRBD1; CDR3: CSVEGQGLETQYF; DNA: TGCAGCGTTGAGGGACAGGGGTTGGAGACCCAGTACTTC
J: TRBJ1-2; size: .; V: TRBV6-6; D: TRBD1; CDR3: CASRLGQGNYGYTF; DNA: TGTGCCAGCAGACTTGGACAGGGGAACTATGGCTACACCTTC
J: TRBJ2-1; size: .; V: TRBV27; D: TRBD2; CDR3: CASSSRGGLSYNEQFF; DNA: TGTGCCAGCAGTTCCCGGGGGGGCCTTTCCTACAATGAGCAGTTCTTC
J: TRBJ1-6; size: .; V: TRBV18; D: TRBD1; CDR3: CASSPRQGDSPLHF; DNA: TGTGCCAGCTCACCTCGACAGGGAGATTCACCCCTCCACTTT
J: TRBJ1-1; size: .; V: TRBV9; D: .; CDR3: CASSVAGGSHMNTEAFF; DNA: TGTGCCAGCAGCGTAGCGGGGGGCAGCCACATGAACACTGAAGCTTTCTTT
J: TRBJ1-1; size: .; V: TRBV5-6; D: TRBD1; CDR3: CASSWDRTEAFF; DNA: TGTGCCAGCAGCTGGGACAGAACTGAAGCTTTCTTT
J: TRBJ2-7; size: .; V: TRBV2; D: .; CDR3: CASRGQEYEQYF; DNA: TGTGCCAGCAGGGGACAAGAGTACGAGCAGTACTTC
J: TRBJ1-6; size: few; V: TRBV5-1; D: TRBD1; CDR3: CASSLVGTGNSPLHF; DNA: TGCGCCAGCAGCTTGGTCGGGACAGGGAATTCACCCCTCCACTTT
J: TRBJ1-4; size: .; V: TRBV4-1; D: .; CDR3: CASSQEGRGGEKLFF; DNA: TGCGCCAGCAGCCAAGAAGGACGGGGTGGTGAAAAACTGTTTTTT
J: TRBJ1-1; size: .; V: TRBV11-2; D: .; CDR3: CASRWRRAENTEAFF; DNA: TGTGCCAGCAGATGGCGCAGGGCAGAGAACACTGAAGCTTTCTTT
J: TRBJ1-2; size: once; V: TRBV5-4; D: TRBD1; CDR3: CASSFSGGSYGYTF; DNA: TGTGCCAGCAGCTTCTCAGGGGGTAGCTATGGCTACACCTTC
J: TRBJ1-4; size: .; V: TRBV28; D: .; CDR3: CASSGRGTNEKLFF; DNA: TGTGCCAGCAGTGGCAGGGGTACCAATGAAAAACTGTTTTTT
J: TRBJ2-3; size: .; V: TRBV5-4; D: .; CDR3: CASSLASGSTDTQYF; DNA: TGTGCCAGCAGCTTGGCCAGCGGTAGCACAGATACGCAGTATTTT
J: TRBJ2-7; size: .; V: TRBV28; D: TRBD2; CDR3: CASSTPSAGGPYEQYF; DNA: TGTGCCAGCAGTACCCCCTCGGCGGGAGGGCCCTACGAGCAGTACTTC
J: TRBJ2-2; size: .; V: TRBV9; D: .; CDR3: CASSVGTSPNTGELFF; DNA: TGTGCCAGCAGCGTAGGCACTAGCCCGAACACCGGGGAGCTGTTTTTT
J: TRBJ2-1; size: .; V: TRBV27; D: TRBD2; CDR3: CASSQGTRGNMPYNEQFF; DNA: TGTGCCAGCAGTCAGGGGACTAGAGGTAATATGCCCTACAATGAGCAGTTCTTC
J: TRBJ2-5; size: .; V: TRBV28; D: .; CDR3: CASSFGGRETQYF; DNA: TGTGCCAGCAGTTTCGGGGGTCGAGAGACCCAGTACTTC
J: TRBJ2-5; size: .; V: TRBV7-7; D: .; CDR3: CASSLHEGQQETQYF; DNA: TGTGCTAGCAGCTTACATGAAGGACAGCAAGAGACCCAGTACTTC
J: TRBJ2-3; size: .; V: TRBV9; D: .; CDR3: CASSDGPSFTDTQYF; DNA: TGTGCCAGCAGCGATGGGCCTAGCTTCACAGATACGCAGTATTTT
J: TRBJ1-5; size: .; V: TRBV7-2; D: .; CDR3: CASSLGGSQPQHF; DNA: TGTGCCAGCAGCTTAGGCGGGAGTCAGCCCCAGCATTTT
J: TRBJ1-6; size: few; V: TRBV4-1; D: TRBD1; CDR3: CASSRLQGARYSPLHF; DNA: TGCGCCAGCAGCCGCTTACAGGGGGCGCGGTACTCACCCCTCCACTTT